Following are 22 T cell receptor beta chains from one sample sequenced in a study of T-cell reconstitution after alpha-beta-depleted transplantation in children. The authors prepared the TCRbeta library with unique molecular identifiers. TCRdb used MiXCR to reprocess the PCR reads, holding one entry per CDR3 protein. The table includes around 490,000 distinct CDR3 sequences, over 9.5% detected once. Sequencing was performed on PBMCs, mostly from graft donor cells, taken 180 days after TCRalphabeta/CD19-depleted stem cell transplant. The source is a female patient aged 2-9 years who had a stem cell transplant for aplastic anemia, so the T cells may come from the graft donor.

This clonotype was seen a handful of times. The chain recombines TRBV28 with TRBJ2-5, with TRBD1 matching over 10 bases. Germline CDR1 reads MDHEN; CDR2 reads SYDVKM. The CDR3 runs to 14 residues. Unmatched junction bases numbered 11, after V lost 11 bases and J lost 5 bases. DNA of the CDR3: TGTGCCGCAGCTTTGGACAGGGGGTTGGAGACCCAGTACTTC. It encodes CAAALDRGLETQYF.

This clonotype was found many times. The chain couples TRBV5-1 to TRBJ2-7; D ambiguous. CDR3 length equals 13 residues. Germline V lookup: CDR1 SGHRS, CDR2 YFSETQ. V was pared by 6 bases and J by 1 base, with 11 bases between. The CDR3 DNA sequence: TGCGCCAGCAAAAGGACCCGATCCTACGAGCAGTACGTC. Translating it yields CASKRTRSYEQYV.

This clonotype was seen a handful of times. This sequence joins TRBV5-1 and TRBJ2-7, with 8 bases aligning to TRBD1. The CDR3 sequence is 13 residues long. Germline CDR1 and CDR2: SGHRS and YFSETQ. V dropped 4 bases and J dropped 7; count of bases not matched to a gene: 7. This CDR3 reads CASSKTGAGEQYV. The DNA of the CDR3 is TGCGCCAGCAGCAAGACAGGGGCGGGAGAGCAGTACGTC.

The V call is TRBV5-8, the J call TRBJ1-3; D unclear. This CDR3 contains 13 residues. Germline-derived CDR1 and CDR2 are SGHTS and YDEGEE. V lost 0 bases and J lost 8, with 9 bases in between. The CDR3 reads CASSLVGPYTIYF. CDR3 bases: TGTGCCAGCAGCTTGGTTGGCCCTTACACCATATATTTT. Looking up the rest from reference TRBV5-8 and TRBJ1-3 gives the full variable domain: EAGVTQSPTHLIKTRGQQATLRCSPISGHTSVYWYQQALGLGLQFLLWYDEGEERNRGNFPPRFSGRQFPNYSSELNVNALELEDSALYLCASSLVGPYTIYFGEGSWLTVV.

V usage is TRBV10-1 and J usage is TRBJ2-7, with D unresolved. The germline V gene encodes CDR1 WNHNN and CDR2 SYGVQD (reference sequence). CDR3 length: 14 amino acids. Trimming shortened V by 6 bases and J by 0 bases, and 12 bases separated the two germline ends. As DNA, the CDR3 is TGCGCCAGCAGACGGACCAGGAGCTCCTACGAGCAGTACGTC. This codes for CASRRTRSSYEQYV.

The chain combines TRBV21-1 with TRBJ1-1; the table's D gene call, TRBD1, was not cross checked with the DNA. TRBV21-1 is an annotated pseudogene. The CDR3 extends over 15 amino acids. CDR3 sequence reads: CASSKDDRGNTEAFF. CDR3 bases: TGTGCCAGCAGCAAAGACGACAGGGGGAACACTGAAGCTTTCTTT.

This clonotype was seen a handful of times. The rearrangement links TRBV19 to TRBJ1-1; 8 bases are shared with TRBD1. Germline CDR1 LNHDA, CDR2 SQIVND (reference sequence). The CDR3 sequence is 14 residues long. Trimming took 7 bases from V and 4 from J; bases not matched to a gene: 8. CDR3 amino acids: CASTEDRGRTEAFF. In nucleotides, the CDR3 is TGTGCCAGTACCGAAGACAGGGGTCGCACTGAAGCTTTCTTT.

This rearrangement joins TRBV7-9 to TRBJ2-1; 14 nucleotides line up with TRBD2. This CDR3 region has 16 residues. Germline trimming cut 5 bases from V and 6 bases from J; bases unmatched to any gene: 6. The germline V gene encodes CDR1 SEHNR and CDR2 FQNEAQ (reference sequence). The CDR3 here is CASSQRLAGGLNEQFF. The CDR3 coding sequence is TGTGCCAGCAGCCAAAGACTAGCGGGAGGGCTCAATGAGCAGTTCTTC.

Only a few counts were recorded for this clonotype. This chain joins TRBV28 and TRBJ2-7; TRBD1 matches 9 bases. Germline CDR1 is MDHEN and CDR2 is SYDVKM. V lost 3 bases and J lost 3; bases outside the gene matches: 3. This CDR3 contains 14 residues. The CDR3 region is CASSFTDRGYEQYF. For the CDR3, the DNA is TGTGCCAGCAGTTTCACGGACAGGGGCTACGAGCAGTACTTC. The whole variable domain, remainder taken from reference TRBV28 and TRBJ2-7, is DVKVTQSSRYLVKRTGEKVFLECVQDMDHENMFWYRQDPGLGLRLIYFSYDVKMKEKGDIPEGYSVSREKKERFSLILESASTNQTSMYLCASSFTDRGYEQYFGPGTRLTVT.

The CDR3 DNA is TGCGCCAGCAGCCAAGAGGGACGGGGTCGGTTTGGGGCCAACGTCCTGACTTTC. It yields the protein CASSQEGRGRFGANVLTF. The V gene is TRBV4-3, the J gene TRBJ2-6; D is tentatively TRBD1 or TRBD2 (5 bases each). The germline CDR1 and CDR2 sequences are LGHNA and YSLEER. CDR3 length: 18 amino acids. Trimming pared 0 bases from V and 3 bases from J, leaving 15 bases between.

Only a few counts were recorded for this clonotype. This rearrangement joins TRBV7-9 to TRBJ2-7; 7 nucleotides line up with TRBD1. CDR1 is SEHNR and CDR2 is FQNEAQ in the germline V gene (reference sequence). J gave up 2 bases and V 1 base, and 11 bases lay outside the gene matches. There are 17 residues in the CDR3. CDR3 in amino acids: CASSLDQHWDRAYEQYF. DNA of the CDR3: TGTGCCAGCAGCTTAGACCAACATTGGGACAGAGCCTACGAGCAGTACTTC.

There are a few counts of this clonotype. V and J are TRBV11-1 and TRBJ2-1, with TRBD2 matching 10 bases. The J segment lost 0 bases and the V segment lost 1 base, leaving 6 bases of the junction unmatched. The V gene's germline CDR1 is SGHAT and CDR2 FQDESV (reference sequence). This CDR3 contains 18 residues. CDR3 bases: TGTGCCAGCAGCTTAGGGCTAGCGGGAGCGCTCTCCTACAATGAGCAGTTCTTC. It translates to CASSLGLAGALSYNEQFF.

This clonotype was counted only a few times. The rearrangement uses TRBV6-2 or TRBV6-3 and TRBJ2-3; 7 nucleotides line up with TRBD2. The V gene end was trimmed by 2 bases and the J gene end by 3 bases; junction bases not matched to a gene: 5. Per the germline V gene, CDR1 is MNHEY and CDR2 is SVGEGT. The CDR3 has 15 amino acids. The CDR3 here is CASSYIGLDTDTQYF. CDR3 DNA sequence: TGTGCCAGCAGTTACATCGGACTAGATACAGATACGCAGTATTTT.

The chain combines TRBV11-1 with TRBJ2-1, with 12 bases aligning to TRBD2. V lost 3 bases to trimming and J lost 8 bases; unmatched junction nucleotides: 14. This CDR3 is built from 18 residues. Germline CDR1 reads SGHAT; CDR2 reads FQDESV (reference sequence). CDR3 sequence: CASSFRTSGEWGGDEQFF. As DNA, the CDR3 is TGTGCCAGCAGCTTCCGGACTAGCGGGGAGTGGGGCGGGGATGAGCAGTTCTTC. The complete variable domain, with remaining parts taken from reference TRBV11-1 and TRBJ2-1, reads EAEVAQSPRYKITEKSQAVAFWCDPISGHATLYWYRQILGQGPELLVQFQDESVVDDSQLPKDRFSAERLKGVDSTLKIQPAELGDSAMYLCASSFRTSGEWGGDEQFFGPGTRLTVL.

There are many counts of this clonotype. J is TRBJ2-1 and V is TRBV29-1; D gene unclear. Germline assignment: CDR1 SQVTM and CDR2 ANQGSEA. The CDR3 contains 14 residues. The germline V and J ends were trimmed by 7 bases and 0 bases, with 13 bases remaining between them. This CDR3 is CSGSSPSSYNEQFF. The CDR3 DNA reads as TGCAGCGGATCTTCCCCAAGCTCCTACAATGAGCAGTTCTTC.

This clonotype has a handful of counts. This rearrangement joins TRBV6-5 to TRBJ2-1, with D unresolved. The CDR3 loop spans 13 amino acids. Trimming left V 2 bases short and J 6 bases short, with 8 bases between. Looked up from germline, CDR1 is MNHEY and CDR2 is SVGAGI. This chain's CDR3 is CASSYGHGNEQFF. The CDR3 DNA reads TGTGCCAGCAGTTACGGGCACGGCAATGAGCAGTTCTTC.

This clonotype has just a few counts. V is TRBV6-4 and J is TRBJ2-1, with TRBD2 matching 11 bases. Germline V CDR1 and CDR2: MRHNA, SNTAGT. The V and J ends lost 7 bases and 6 bases, in that order; junction bases with no gene match: 8. This CDR3 has 15 amino acids. The CDR3 sequence: CASTLAGGLSNEQFF. CDR3 sequence (DNA): TGTGCCAGCACATTAGCGGGAGGGTTAAGCAATGAGCAGTTCTTC.

This clonotype appeared many times. V and J are TRBV20-1 and TRBJ2-1; 9 nucleotides line up with TRBD2. The CDR3 runs 17 residues. Looked up from germline, CDR1 is DFQATT and CDR2 is SNEGSKA (reference sequence). Trimming took 0 bases from V and 6 from J; bases not matched to a gene: 12. CDR3 residues: CSARDPSSGKAGNEQFF. The CDR3 bases are TGCAGTGCTAGAGATCCCTCTAGCGGGAAGGCAGGCAATGAGCAGTTCTTC.

There are many counts of this clonotype. V is TRBV28 and J is TRBJ2-5, with a possible D match to TRBD2 (5 bases). Deletions cut 3 bases from V and 4 bases from J, with 15 bases between. Germline V gene data show CDR1 as MDHEN and CDR2 as SYDVKM. The CDR3 length is 15 residues. For the CDR3, the DNA is TGTGCCAGCAGTTTGAGACACCTAGGAGGAGAGACCCAGTACTTC. Its translation: CASSLRHLGGETQYF.

This clonotype was seen repeatedly, ten times or more. The rearrangement links TRBV6-1 to TRBJ2-7; D remains ambiguous. Germline values: CDR1 MNHNS, CDR2 SASEGT. CDR3 length equals 14 residues. With 5 bases removed from V and 4 bases from J, the gap between germline ends came to 15 bases. CDR3 protein: CASSSTTRSYEQYF. The CDR3 region has the DNA TGTGCCAGCAGTAGTACCACCAGGAGTTACGAGCAGTACTTC.

This clonotype has a handful of counts. The CDR3 loop reads CASSFIPGTVRTGELFF. In nucleotides, the CDR3 is TGTGCCAGCAGTTTCATTCCCGGGACTGTAAGAACCGGGGAGCTGTTTTTT. The V call is TRBV27, the J call TRBJ2-2; possibly TRBD2 for D (6 bases). The germline CDR1 and CDR2 sequences are MNHEY and SMNVEV (reference sequence). Trimming removed 3 bases at V and 5 bases at J, with 19 bases between. The CDR3 is 17 amino acids.

Comment on this clonotype: One base away lies a much larger clone, so this may be a sequencing read error. The chain carries TRBV6-2 or TRBV6-3 and TRBJ2-1; D is ambiguous. The CDR3 extends over 10 amino acids. V was pared by 2 bases and J by 8 bases, with 1 base between. Germline V lookup: CDR1 MNHEY, CDR2 SVGEGT. The CDR3 coding sequence is TGTGCCAGCAGTTACGATGAGCAGTTCTTC. It codes for CASSYDEQFF.